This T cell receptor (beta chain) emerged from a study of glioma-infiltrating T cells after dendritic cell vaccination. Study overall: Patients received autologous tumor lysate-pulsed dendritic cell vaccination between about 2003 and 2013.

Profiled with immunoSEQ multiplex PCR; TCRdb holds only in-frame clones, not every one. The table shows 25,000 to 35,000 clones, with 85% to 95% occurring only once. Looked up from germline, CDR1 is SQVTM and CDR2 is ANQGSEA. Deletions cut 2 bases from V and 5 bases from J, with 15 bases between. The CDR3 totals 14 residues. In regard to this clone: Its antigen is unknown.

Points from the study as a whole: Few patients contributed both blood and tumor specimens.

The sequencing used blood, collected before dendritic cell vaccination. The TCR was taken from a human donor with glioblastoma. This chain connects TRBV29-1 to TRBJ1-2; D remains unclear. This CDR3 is CSVEMGQLLYGYTF. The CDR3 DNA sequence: TGCAGCGTTGAAATGGGCCAGCTACTTTATGGCTACACCTTC.